The rows below give T cell receptor beta chains drawn from one sample of a study of long-term antiretroviral therapy in people with HIV. The repertoire was sequenced with immunoSEQ multiplex PCR; TCRdb's copy has only in-frame clones and lacks some. The sample includes 22,000 or so clones, 80% seen only once; the top ten take 12% to 15%. Sample: unsorted PBMCs, taken 2.9 years after starting antiretroviral therapy. Receptors were obtained from a woman aged 30 to 39 with HIV. Each CDR3 is given with its conserved first and last residue. The D gene is left open where the match is weak. Size tells how often a clone was seen (once, few, many) or the class of an expanded clone, and some rows leave it out.

>TRBV9|TRBJ2-2|-|-|12
CASSVVGSELFF
TGTGCCAGCAGCGTAGTAGGATCCGAGCTGTTTTTT
>TRBV11-2|TRBJ1-3|few|-|16
CASSPGTKDSGNTIYF
TGTGCCAGCAGCCCCGGCACGAAGGACTCTGGAAACACCATATATTTT
>TRBV30|TRBJ1-2|-|-|12
CAWSVGPRGYTF
TGTGCCTGGAGTGTAGGTCCGAGGGGCTACACCTTC
>TRBV10-2|TRBJ2-3|-|-|16
CASSERGGTRTDTQYF
TGCGCCAGCAGTGAGCGGGGCGGAACCCGCACAGATACGCAGTATTTT
>TRBV2|TRBJ2-3|few|-|13
CASRSTVTDTQYF
TGTGCCAGCAGATCGACAGTGACAGATACGCAGTATTTT
>TRBV19|TRBJ1-2|-|-|18
CASSIKSRNALIPYGYTF
TGTGCCAGTAGTATTAAATCACGAAATGCCCTCATCCCGTATGGCTACACCTTC
>TRBV2|TRBJ1-2|-|-|16
CATLLAGHLPNYGYTF
TGTGCCACCCTCCTCGCGGGACACCTTCCTAACTATGGCTACACCTTC
>TRBV21-1|TRBJ1-3|-|-|16
CASSRPHRVSGNTIYF
TGTGCCAGCAGCCGACCCCACAGAGTCTCTGGAAACACCATATATTTT
>TRBV13|TRBJ1-2|-|TRBD1|13
CASSEDRVFGYTF
TGTGCCAGCAGCGAGGACAGGGTATTCGGCTACACCTTC
>TRBV2|TRBJ1-2|-|TRBD1|13
CASSGTGGYGYTF
TGTGCCAGCAGTGGGACAGGAGGATATGGCTACACCTTC
>TRBV7-9|TRBJ2-3|-|TRBD2|15
CASSFQRGGADTQYF
TGTGCCAGCAGCTTCCAGCGGGGGGGTGCAGATACGCAGTATTTT
>TRBV19|TRBJ1-3|once|-|15
CASSPRDLTGNTIYF
TGTGCCAGTAGTCCCAGGGACCTGACGGGAAACACCATATATTTT
>TRBV7-6|TRBJ2-2|-|-|14
CASSLGEFAGELFF
TGTGCCAGCAGCTTAGGGGAGTTTGCCGGGGAGCTGTTTTTT
>TRBV6-5|TRBJ1-3|once|-|16
CASSYGTGNSGNTIYF
TGTGCCAGCAGTTACGGGACGGGTAACTCTGGAAACACCATATATTTT
>TRBV6-1|TRBJ2-7|-|TRBD1|15
CASSGSGTGAYEQYF
TGTGCCAGCAGTGGGTCCGGGACAGGGGCCTACGAGCAGTACTTC
>TRBV10-3|TRBJ1-3|-|TRBD1|15
CATTGPLWSGNTIYF
TGTGCCACGACAGGGCCTTTATGGTCTGGAAACACCATATATTTT
>TRBV7-6|TRBJ2-2|-|TRBD1|15
CASSLDRGQTGELFF
TGTGCCAGCAGCCTCGACAGGGGGCAGACCGGGGAGCTGTTTTTT
>TRBV30|TRBJ2-7|few|TRBD1|14
CASAGGTGPYEQYF
TGTGCCTCGGCCGGGGGGACAGGGCCCTACGAGCAGTACTTC
>TRBV25-1|TRBJ1-4|-|-|15
CASSESGPPNEKLFF
TGTGCCAGCAGTGAATCAGGACCGCCTAATGAAAAACTGTTTTTT
>TRBV5-6|TRBJ2-3|-|-|14
CASRLRHPPDTQYF
TGTGCCAGCAGACTTCGCCATCCACCGGATACGCAGTATTTT
>TRBV6-6|TRBJ1-2|-|-|15
CASSYDADSIYGYTF
TGTGCCAGCAGTTACGACGCTGACTCGATCTATGGCTACACCTTC
>TRBV7-9|TRBJ2-2|-|-|16
CASSFFGSVNTGELFF
TGTGCCAGCAGCTTTTTCGGGTCGGTAAACACCGGGGAGCTGTTTTTT
>TRBV30|TRBJ2-7|-|TRBD1|17
CAWSDRGASWTAYEQYF
TGTGCCTGGAGTGACAGGGGGGCAAGTTGGACCGCCTACGAGCAGTACTTC
>TRBV7-2|TRBJ2-3|-|-|14
CASSNGISTDTQYF
TGTGCCAGCAGCAACGGAATAAGCACAGATACGCAGTATTTT
>TRBV6-1|TRBJ1-6|few|-|13
CASELLNDSPLHF
TGTGCCAGCGAACTTTTAAATGATTCACCCCTCCACTTT
>TRBV5-6|TRBJ2-3|few|TRBD1|15
CASSLGQGSLDTQYF
TGTGCCAGCAGCTTGGGACAGGGGTCACTAGATACGCAGTATTTT
>TRBV6-1|TRBJ1-3|-|TRBD1|14
CASSRQGAGNTIYF
TGTGCCAGCAGCCGACAGGGGGCTGGAAACACCATATATTTT
>TRBV7-9|TRBJ1-3|-|TRBD1|19
CASSLRQGTVLDSGNTIYF
TGTGCCAGCAGCTTGAGACAGGGGACAGTTCTAGACTCTGGAAACACCATATATTTT
>TRBV6-5|TRBJ2-3|-|-|15
CASSPPGGLADTQYF
TGTGCCAGCAGTCCCCCGGGGGGCTTAGCAGATACGCAGTATTTT
>TRBV2|TRBJ2-3|-|-|14
CASSERTYTDTQYF
TGTGCCAGCAGTGAAAGGACATACACAGATACGCAGTATTTT
>TRBV6-1|TRBJ1-1|-|TRBD1|15
CASSAQGQGETEAFF
TGTGCCAGCAGCGCCCAGGGACAGGGAGAGACTGAAGCTTTCTTT
>TRBV7-8|TRBJ2-7|once|-|19
CASSLEPGIRLSSSYEQYF
TGTGCCAGCAGCTTAGAACCGGGAATCAGGCTTTCCAGCTCCTACGAGCAGTACTTC
>TRBV5-4|TRBJ2-7|-|-|13
CASTTLWGNEQYF
TGTGCCAGCACCACCCTTTGGGGTAACGAGCAGTACTTC
>TRBV5-1|TRBJ1-3|-|-|14
CASSSEGSGNTIYF
TGCGCCAGCAGCTCGGAAGGTTCTGGAAACACCATATATTTT
>TRBV19|TRBJ1-1|-|-|12
CVSSIGVSEAFF
TGTGTCAGTAGTATTGGGGTATCTGAAGCTTTCTTT
>TRBV9|TRBJ2-3|-|-|15
CASSVGTPTTDTQYF
TGTGCCAGCAGCGTAGGTACCCCCACCACAGATACGCAGTATTTT
>TRBV12-5|TRBJ2-3|once|-|15
CASGLPGVVTDTQYF
TGTGCTAGTGGTCTCCCGGGGGTAGTGACAGATACGCAGTATTTT
>TRBV9|TRBJ1-6|few|-|13
CASSVGTNSPLHF
TGTGCCAGCAGCGTAGGTACCAATTCACCCCTCCACTTT
>TRBV5-6|TRBJ2-1|-|TRBD1|15
CASSFEGQGTNEQFF
TGTGCCAGCAGCTTCGAGGGACAGGGGACCAATGAGCAGTTCTTC
>TRBV6-1|TRBJ1-1|once|-|15
CASSEFGAWDTEAFF
TGTGCCAGCAGTGAATTTGGGGCGTGGGACACTGAAGCTTTCTTT
>TRBV5-1|TRBJ1-5|-|-|16
CASSAGSPSGNQPQHF
TGCGCCAGCAGCGCCGGTAGTCCGAGCGGCAATCAGCCCCAGCATTTT
>TRBV5-6|TRBJ1-1|-|-|12
CASSQGGTEAFF
TGTGCCAGCAGCCAAGGGGGAACTGAAGCTTTCTTT